The 31 T cell receptor beta chains reported below all come from one sample, sequenced in a study of CD8+ T cells in alopecia areata. Treatment: oral pan-JAK inhibitor, 5-10 mg twice daily. cDNA prepared by RNA extraction and subsequent reverse transcription served as the template for sequencing. Sequenced by immunoSEQ multiplex PCR; TCRdb stores in-frame clones only, minus some. Here the sample spans approximately 100,000 clones, just over 85% being singletons. Sequenced here: CD8+ T cells sorted from blood, sampled between weeks 30 and 35, from a patient treated with tofacitinib. These receptors all come from a human donor with alopecia areata.

A remark on this clone: One junction end does not reproduce the germline sequence, and a read error may be involved. In nucleotides, the CDR3 is TGTGCCTGGAGTGTACAGCTTTCAGGACAGCCCCTTGGCTTC. Encoded protein: CAWSVQLSGQPLGF. The V gene is TRBV30, the J gene TRBJ2-7, with D perhaps matching TRBD1 (6 bases). The CDR3 has 14 amino acids. The germline V gene has CDR1 GTSNPN and CDR2 SVGIG (reference sequence).

This rearrangement joins TRBV5-6 to TRBJ2-3, with 15 bases lining up with TRBD2. J lost 6 bases, V lost 1 base, and 6 bases had no gene match. This CDR3 spans 17 amino acids. Germline lookup yields CDR1 SGHDT and CDR2 YYEEEE. The CDR3 DNA follows: TGTGCCAGCAGCTTGTTGGGGACTAGCGGGAGGAGCGATACGCAGTATTTT. Its protein product is CASSLLGTSGRSDTQYF.

This chain uses TRBV9 with TRBJ2-7; D remains ambiguous. This CDR3 is 13 amino acids long. CDR1 and CDR2 (germline): SGDLS, YYNGEE. V was trimmed by 4 bases and J by 5 bases, leaving 13 bases between them. CDR3 coding DNA: TGTGCCAGCAGCCCCCGACTTTCGGACGAGCAGTACTTC. Translation: CASSPRLSDEQYF.

This chain connects TRBV5-4 to TRBJ2-2; TRBD1 agrees at 8 bases. Germline V gene lookup returns CDR1 SGHNT and CDR2 YYREEE (reference sequence). The J segment lost 4 bases and the V segment lost 5 bases, leaving 13 bases of the junction unmatched. The CDR3 is 17 amino acids. In nucleotides, the CDR3 is TGTGCCAGCAGTTTGCCCGGGACAGGAGGTTCCACCGGGGAGCTGTTTTTT. It yields the protein CASSLPGTGGSTGELFF.

V gene TRBV7-9 combines with J gene TRBJ1-4; D unresolved. V was pared by 5 bases and J by 2 bases, with 6 bases between. Germline CDR1 and CDR2: SEHNR and FQNEAQ (reference sequence). CDR3 length: 13 residues. This CDR3 reads CASSTDTNEKLFF. The CDR3 nucleotides are TGTGCCAGCAGCACGGACACTAATGAAAAACTGTTTTTT.

The chain is built from TRBV10-3 and TRBJ2-7, with 7 bases that match TRBD1. The CDR3 is 14 residues long. CDR1 is ENHRY and CDR2 is SYGVKD in the germline V gene. The J segment lost 5 bases and the V segment lost 3 bases, leaving 7 bases of the junction unmatched. In nucleotides, the CDR3 is TGTGCCATCAGTGACCTGACAGGGCCCAACGAGCAGTACTTC. Protein: CAISDLTGPNEQYF.

This clone has a handful of counts. The chain is built from TRBV2 and TRBJ2-4, with D maybe TRBD2 (7 bases). Trimming pared 7 bases from V and 0 bases from J, leaving 22 bases between. CDR1 and CDR2 from the germline V gene are SNHLY and FYNNEI. The length of the CDR3 is 18 residues. The CDR3 is CASTSRGARYLAKNIQYF. CDR3 sequence (DNA): TGTGCCAGCACCTCCCGGGGGGCACGTTATCTAGCCAAAAACATTCAGTACTTC.

The chain carries TRBV2 and TRBJ1-5; D call uncertain. Germline assignment: CDR1 SNHLY and CDR2 FYNNEI. V was trimmed by 6 bases and J by 0 bases, leaving 9 bases between them. This CDR3 is 14 amino acids long. The CDR3 DNA reads as TGTGCCAGCAGCTTGATAACTAGCAATCAGCCCCAGCATTTT. Encoded protein: CASSLITSNQPQHF.

The rearrangement links TRBV4-1 to TRBJ1-1; D may be TRBD1 (5 bases). The CDR3 loop spans 11 amino acids. Germline assignment: CDR1 MGHRA and CDR2 YSYEKL. Trimming left V 4 bases short and J 6 bases short, with 6 bases between. The CDR3 coding sequence is TGCGCCAGCAGCCGGGGGGCTGAAGCTTTCTTT. It translates to CASSRGAEAFF.

The V call is TRBV6-1, the J call TRBJ2-1, with a tentative D call TRBD2 (6 bases). The CDR3 is made up of 16 amino acids. Germline CDR1 MNHNS, CDR2 SASEGT. V was clipped by 2 bases and J by 0 bases, with 11 bases between them. The CDR3 sequence is CASSELALSSYNEQFF. CDR3 nucleotides: TGTGCCAGCAGTGAACTAGCGTTGAGCTCCTACAATGAGCAGTTCTTC.

The V and J genes are TRBV4-1 and TRBJ2-7, with no clear D. Trimming pared 0 bases from V and 5 bases from J, leaving 8 bases between. The CDR3 totals 13 residues. Germline V gene sequence: CDR1 MGHRA, CDR2 YSYEKL. The DNA for the CDR3 is TGCGCCAGCAGCCAAGATGTGGGGAACGAGCAGTACTTC. Its protein is CASSQDVGNEQYF.

V gene TRBV25-1 combines with J gene TRBJ1-2, with D unclear. Trimming shortened V by 5 bases and J by 1 base, and 8 bases separated the two germline ends. The germline V gene has CDR1 MGHDK and CDR2 SYGVNS. The CDR3 totals 13 residues. CDR3: CASSSGSNYGYTF. The CDR3 bases are TGTGCCAGCAGTTCCGGCAGTAACTATGGCTACACCTTC.

This chain joins TRBV2 and TRBJ1-5; D might be TRBD1 (6 bases). Trimming took 4 bases from V and 0 from J, leaving 10 bases between them. This CDR3 has 15 residues. The germline V gene has CDR1 SNHLY and CDR2 FYNNEI. As DNA, the CDR3 is TGTGCCAGCAGTGGGGGGACACATAGCAATCAGCCCCAGCATTTT. Translating it yields CASSGGTHSNQPQHF.

The chain joins TRBV29-1 to TRBJ2-5; weak D call: TRBD1 (7 bases). Germline lookup yields CDR1 SQVTM and CDR2 ANQGSEA. CDR3 size: 14 residues. V was cut by 7 bases and J by 7 bases, with 22 bases left in between. CDR3 nucleotides: TGCAGCGCAGAAGGGGGGACAGCCAGCGTGACCCAGTACTTC. It codes for CSAEGGTASVTQYF.

As regards this clone: It is likely a read error: a sequence one base away is far more abundant. This rearrangement joins TRBV6-4 to TRBJ2-7; no clear D. Between the trimmed V and J ends, which lost 2 bases and 3 bases, there was a span of 11 bases. The CDR3 spans 14 residues. From germline, CDR1 is MRHNA and CDR2 SNTAGT. Here the CDR3 DNA reads TGTGCCAGCAGTGACAGCCAGAAAAACTACGAGCAGTACTTC. Protein sequence: CASSDSQKNYEQYF.

This rearrangement joins TRBV6-5 to TRBJ1-3; D remains unclear. This CDR3 contains 15 residues. CDR1 and CDR2 (germline): MNHEY, SVGAGI. Trimming removed 6 bases from V and 0 bases from J, with 12 bases in between. Here the CDR3 DNA reads TGTGCCAGCAGCCAAGTGGATAGCTCTGGAAACACCATATATTTT. Its translation is CASSQVDSSGNTIYF.

CDR3 amino acids: CASSLLFVAASAYEQYF. The DNA of the CDR3 is TGTGCCAGCAGCTTACTTTTCGTAGCGGCCTCGGCCTACGAGCAGTACTTC. V and J are TRBV11-2 and TRBJ2-7; a possible D gene is TRBD2 (6 bases). Germline V CDR1 and CDR2: SGHAT, FQNNGV. The CDR3 covers 17 residues. The V and J ends lost 2 bases and 2 bases respectively, with 19 bases between them.

The J gene is TRBJ1-3, the V gene TRBV11-2; D unclear. Trimming took 3 bases from V and 7 from J, leaving 13 bases between them. CDR1 and CDR2 (germline): SGHAT, FQNNGV. This CDR3 comprises 14 residues. This chain's CDR3 is CASSFRGGFNTIYF. The CDR3 nucleotides are TGTGCCAGCAGCTTCCGGGGAGGCTTCAACACCATATATTTT.

The table lists this clone with a few counts. The chain couples TRBV11-2 to TRBJ2-3; the D is unclear. V was clipped by 0 bases and J by 1 base, with 8 bases between them. CDR1 is SGHAT, CDR2 FQNNGV, per germline. The length of the CDR3 is 15 residues. CDR3 in DNA: TGTGCCAGCAGCTTAGAATACTCCGGCACAGATACGCAGTATTTT. Protein: CASSLEYSGTDTQYF.

This clone was seen once. This chain links TRBV7-7 with TRBJ2-1; D is possibly TRBD1 (6 bases). This CDR3 region has 13 residues. V was trimmed by 5 bases and J by 4 bases, leaving 9 bases between them. Germline values: CDR1 SSHAT, CDR2 FNYEAQ (reference sequence). Here the CDR3 reads CASSPGQYNEQFF. For the CDR3, the DNA is TGTGCCAGCAGCCCCGGACAGTACAATGAGCAGTTCTTC.

The chain uses TRBV15 and TRBJ2-5; TRBD1 matches 7 bases. V lost 5 bases and J lost 2; bases outside the gene matches: 5. This CDR3 has 14 residues. Germline V CDR1 and CDR2: LNHNV, YYDKDF (reference sequence). CDR3 DNA sequence: TGTGCCACCAGCGGAAGGGGGCGGCAAGAGACCCAGTACTTC. It is translated as CATSGRGRQETQYF.

The CDR3: CASSLERAGGETQYF. In DNA, the CDR3 is TGTGCCAGCAGCTTAGAGCGGGCAGGGGGCGAGACCCAGTACTTC. This chain connects TRBV7-8 to TRBJ2-5; 8 bases fit TRBD1. This CDR3 has 15 amino acids. Trimming cost V 1 base and J 5 bases; bases outside gene matches: 6. CDR1 is SGHVS and CDR2 is FQNEAQ in the germline V gene.

This clone was counted a single time. The chain uses TRBV25-1 and TRBJ1-1; the D gene is possibly TRBD1 (6 bases). The CDR3 loop spans 16 amino acids. Germline V gene sequence: CDR1 MGHDK, CDR2 SYGVNS. V gave up 5 bases and J gave up 2 bases, with 18 bases separating them. The DNA for the CDR3 is TGTGCCAGCAGTTCTCAAGGAGGACAGTTCAACACTGAAGCTTTCTTT. Translated: CASSSQGGQFNTEAFF. Looking up the rest from reference TRBV25-1 and TRBJ1-1 gives the full variable domain: EADIYQTPRYLVIGTGKKITLECSQTMGHDKMYWYQQDPGMELHLIHYSYGVNSTEKGDLSSESTVSRIRTEHFPLTLESARPSHTSQYLCASSSQGGQFNTEAFFGQGTRLTVV.

V gene TRBV30 combines with J gene TRBJ1-6; the D is unclear. The CDR3 spans 13 residues. Germline V lookup: CDR1 GTSNPN, CDR2 SVGIG (reference sequence). Trimming took off 2 bases at V and 7 bases at J, with 9 bases between the two ends. The chain's CDR3 is CAWSSVGNSPLHF. DNA for the CDR3: TGTGCCTGGAGTTCGGTTGGGAATTCACCCCTCCACTTT.

This clone was seen just once. The chain joins TRBV27 to TRBJ2-4; 7 nucleotides line up with TRBD1. With V trimmed by 6 bases and J by 8 bases, 10 bases remained unmatched. The germline gives CDR1 MNHEY, CDR2 SMNVEV (reference sequence). The CDR3 consists of 14 residues. CDR3 in amino acids: CASRRGDRAYIQYF. The CDR3 DNA sequence: TGTGCCAGCAGAAGGGGAGACAGGGCGTACATTCAGTACTTC.

This chain links TRBV4-1 with TRBJ2-1, with D perhaps matching TRBD2 (5 bases). Trimming cost V 4 bases and J 6 bases, with 19 bases left between them. Germline CDR1 reads MGHRA; CDR2 reads YSYEKL. The CDR3 contains 16 residues. The CDR3 here is CASSRLREALFNEQFF. CDR3 in DNA: TGCGCCAGCAGCCGACTCCGGGAAGCCCTGTTCAATGAGCAGTTCTTC.

The chain combines TRBV25-1 with TRBJ1-2; unclear D gene. This CDR3 region has 13 residues. The germline V and J ends were trimmed by 10 bases and 1 base, with 13 bases remaining between them. Per the germline V gene, CDR1 is MGHDK and CDR2 is SYGVNS. The CDR3 bases are TGTGCCACCGCGGTCGGGGTTAACTATGGCTACACCTTC. As protein: CATAVGVNYGYTF.

The chain carries TRBV29-1 and TRBJ1-1; the match to TRBD1 covers 9 bases. Germline trimming cut 4 bases from V and 6 bases from J; bases unmatched to any gene: 9. This CDR3 region has 14 residues. Germline-derived CDR1 and CDR2 are SQVTM and ANQGSEA. In DNA, the CDR3 is TGCAGCGTTGGTACAGGGGGCGAGGAAGCTGAAGCTTTCTTT. The encoded protein is CSVGTGGEEAEAFF.

In this sample, this clone turned up once. The chain has TRBV6-1 and TRBJ1-1; D is uncertain. V was cut by 10 bases and J by 1 base, with 13 bases left in between. Per the germline V gene, CDR1 is MNHNS and CDR2 is SASEGT. This CDR3 is built from 13 residues. The CDR3 DNA is TGTGCCACCCAGGACGTCCGGAACACTGAAGCTTTCTTT. It codes for CATQDVRNTEAFF.

V is TRBV14 and J is TRBJ2-1, with 7 bases that match TRBD1. There are 16 residues in the CDR3. After removal of 0 bases from V and 0 bases from J, the junction contained 2 bases not matched to a gene. The germline V gene has CDR1 SGHDN and CDR2 FVKESK. The CDR3 here is CASSQDEGASYNEQFF. CDR3 nucleotides: TGTGCCAGCAGCCAAGATGAGGGGGCCTCCTACAATGAGCAGTTCTTC.

V usage is TRBV10-3 and J usage is TRBJ2-7, with unresolved D. The V end was cut by 3 bases, the J end by 0 bases, with 6 bases between. Germline CDR1 is ENHRY and CDR2 is SYGVKD. The CDR3 has 13 residues. In DNA form, the CDR3 reads TGTGCCATCAGTGACATCTCCTCCTACGAGCAGTACTTC. Encoded protein: CAISDISSYEQYF.